This T cell receptor beta chain was documented in a study of T cell responses to AZD1222 COVID-19 vaccine. TCRdb's table, derived via immunoSEQ multiplex PCR, lists solely in-frame clones and lacks some. The data contain 150,000 to 200,000 clones, almost 95% of them seen just once; the ten biggest clones take up roughly 9.8%. The sequences come from peripheral blood, collected on day 0 of AZD1222 vaccination. The receptor was derived from an adult in good health.

The CDR3: CASSFPSSGSSYNEQFF. In DNA form, the CDR3 reads TGTGCCAGCAGTTTTCCCTCTAGCGGAAGCTCCTACAATGAGCAGTTCTTC. The chain uses TRBV28 and TRBJ2-1; 7 nucleotides agree with TRBD2. Germline CDR1 is MDHEN and CDR2 is SYDVKM. J lost 0 bases, V lost 3 bases, and 8 bases had no gene match. This CDR3 region has 17 residues.